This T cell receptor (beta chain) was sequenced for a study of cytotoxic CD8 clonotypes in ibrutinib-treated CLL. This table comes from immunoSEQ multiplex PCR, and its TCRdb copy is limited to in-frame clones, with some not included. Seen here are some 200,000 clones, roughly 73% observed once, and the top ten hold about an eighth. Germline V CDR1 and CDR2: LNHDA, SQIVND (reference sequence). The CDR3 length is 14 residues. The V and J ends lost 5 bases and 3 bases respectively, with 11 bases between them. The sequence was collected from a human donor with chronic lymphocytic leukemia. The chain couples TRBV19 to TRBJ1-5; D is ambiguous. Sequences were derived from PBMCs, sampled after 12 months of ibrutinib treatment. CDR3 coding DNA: TGTGCCAGTAGTTTCCGGGAACTCAATCAGCCCCAGCATTTT. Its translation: CASSFRELNQPQHF.